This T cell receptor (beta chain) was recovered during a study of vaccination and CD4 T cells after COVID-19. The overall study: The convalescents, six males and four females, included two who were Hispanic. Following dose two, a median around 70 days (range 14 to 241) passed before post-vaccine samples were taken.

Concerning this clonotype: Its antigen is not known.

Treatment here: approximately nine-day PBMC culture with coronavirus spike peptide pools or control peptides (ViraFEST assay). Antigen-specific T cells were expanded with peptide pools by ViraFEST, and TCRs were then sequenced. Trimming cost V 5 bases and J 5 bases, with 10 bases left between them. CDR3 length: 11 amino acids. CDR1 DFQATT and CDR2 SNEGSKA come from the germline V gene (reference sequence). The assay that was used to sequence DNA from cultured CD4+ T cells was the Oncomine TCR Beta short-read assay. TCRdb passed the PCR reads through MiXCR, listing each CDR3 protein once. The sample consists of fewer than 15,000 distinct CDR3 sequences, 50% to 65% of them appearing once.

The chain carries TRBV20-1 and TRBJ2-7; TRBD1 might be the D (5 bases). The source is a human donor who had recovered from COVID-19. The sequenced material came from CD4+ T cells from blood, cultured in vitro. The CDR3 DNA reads TGCAGTGCTCCCAGGGCCCACGAGCAGTACTTC. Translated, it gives CSAPRAHEQYF.